This record covers a single T cell receptor (beta chain). Its antigen is unknown. This specimen belongs to a study of Graves' ophthalmopathy and Graves' hyperthyroidism. Overall study results and limits: Ophthalmopathy and stable hyperthyroidism were discriminated by a 13-signature model, with 87.88% sensitivity and 81.08% specificity. In blood appeared most of the expanded thyroid clonotypes whose frequency exceeded 0.001. The model flagged ophthalmopathy progression at 65% to 71% sensitivity and 72% to 75% specificity.

RNA transcripts were the source from which TCR beta CDR3 regions were amplified. HTBI primers served in a first-round RT-PCR, which a second-round multiplex PCR followed. TCRdb itself ran the multiplex PCR reads through MiXCR, one entry per CDR3 protein. The sample includes about 400,000 distinct CDR3 sequences, 15% seen only once; the top ten take roughly 7%. The authors defined stable hyperthyroidism as no ophthalmopathy within 18 months of follow-up. Trimming took off 0 bases at V and 4 bases at J, with 16 bases between the two ends. CDR1 and CDR2 (germline): LNHDA, SQIVND (reference sequence). CDR3 length: 18 amino acids.

The sequence derives from a young woman with stable Graves' hyperthyroidism. This sequence joins TRBV19 and TRBJ2-6; TRBD1 might be the D (5 bases). The sample comprised peripheral blood. CDR3 nucleotides: TGTGCCAGTAGTATAGATCCCCGGGCAGGGAACGGGGCCAACGTCCTGACTTTC. The encoded protein is CASSIDPRAGNGANVLTF.